This T cell receptor (beta chain) was observed in a study of PD-L1 blockade in urothelial cancer. In this sample, this clone turned up a few times. V trimming: 4 bases; J trimming: 4 bases; junction bases outside the gene matches: 7. Per germline, CDR1 SQVTM and CDR2 ANQGSEA. CDR3 length: 14 amino acids. This sample's time point: pretreatment peripheral blood. The assay was immunoSEQ multiplex PCR, and TCRdb's table has in-frame clones only and misses some. The data hold 70,000 or so clones, with 85% to 90% observed a single time. The chain has TRBV29-1 and TRBJ1-5; 7 nucleotides agree with TRBD1. This receptor was identified in a man between 65 and 85 years old with urothelial cancer. Sequencing was performed on PBMCs, taken around atezolizumab (anti-PD-L1) treatment. CDR3: CSVGWGQRNQPQHF. CDR3 nucleotide sequence: TGCAGCGTTGGTTGGGGACAGAGGAATCAGCCCCAGCATTTT.